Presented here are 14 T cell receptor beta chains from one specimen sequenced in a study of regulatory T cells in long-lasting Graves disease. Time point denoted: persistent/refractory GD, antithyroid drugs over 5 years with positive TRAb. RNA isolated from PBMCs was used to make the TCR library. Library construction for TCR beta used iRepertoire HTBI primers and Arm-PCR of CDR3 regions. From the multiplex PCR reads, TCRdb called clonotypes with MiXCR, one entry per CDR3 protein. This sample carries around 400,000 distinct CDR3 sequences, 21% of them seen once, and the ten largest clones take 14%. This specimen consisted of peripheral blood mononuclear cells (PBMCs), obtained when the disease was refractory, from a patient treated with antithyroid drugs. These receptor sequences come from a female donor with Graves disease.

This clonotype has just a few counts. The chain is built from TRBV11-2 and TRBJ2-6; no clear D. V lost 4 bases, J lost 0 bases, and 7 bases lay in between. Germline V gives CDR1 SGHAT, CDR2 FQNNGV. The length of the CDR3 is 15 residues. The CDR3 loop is CASSSPRSGANVLTF. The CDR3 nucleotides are TGTGCCAGCAGCTCCCCCCGCTCTGGGGCCAACGTCCTGACTTTC.

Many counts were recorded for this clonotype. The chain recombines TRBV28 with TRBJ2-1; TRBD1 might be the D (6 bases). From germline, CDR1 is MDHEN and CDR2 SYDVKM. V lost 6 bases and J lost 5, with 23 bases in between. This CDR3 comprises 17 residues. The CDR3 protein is CASRARGRGLWNNEQFF. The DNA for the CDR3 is TGTGCCAGCAGGGCACGGGGTAGGGGGTTGTGGAACAATGAGCAGTTCTTC.

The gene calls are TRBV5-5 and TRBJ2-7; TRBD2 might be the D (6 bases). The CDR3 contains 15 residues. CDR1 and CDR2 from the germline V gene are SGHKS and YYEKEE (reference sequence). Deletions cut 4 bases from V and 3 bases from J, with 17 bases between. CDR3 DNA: TGTGCCAGCAGCATCCCGTCGGGAGCGAGCTACGAGCAGTACTTC. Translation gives CASSIPSGASYEQYF. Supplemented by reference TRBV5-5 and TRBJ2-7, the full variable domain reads DAGVTQSPTHLIKTRGQQVTLRCSPISGHKSVSWYQQVLGQGPQFIFQYYEKEERGRGNFPDRFSARQFPNYSSELNVNALLLGDSALYLCASSIPSGASYEQYFGPGTRLTVT.

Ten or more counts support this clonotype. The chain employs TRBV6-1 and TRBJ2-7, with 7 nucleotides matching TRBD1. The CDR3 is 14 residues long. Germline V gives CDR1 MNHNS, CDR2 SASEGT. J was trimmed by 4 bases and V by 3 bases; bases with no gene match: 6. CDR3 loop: CASSDGTASYEQYF. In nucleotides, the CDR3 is TGTGCCAGCAGTGACGGGACAGCGAGTTACGAGCAGTACTTC.

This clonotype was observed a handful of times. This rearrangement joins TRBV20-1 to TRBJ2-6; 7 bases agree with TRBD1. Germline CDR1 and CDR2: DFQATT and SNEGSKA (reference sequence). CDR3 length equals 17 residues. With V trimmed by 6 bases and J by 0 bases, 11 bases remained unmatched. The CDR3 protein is CSAPHGDSSSGANVLTF. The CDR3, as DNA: TGCAGTGCCCCCCATGGGGACAGCAGCTCTGGGGCCAACGTCCTGACTTTC.

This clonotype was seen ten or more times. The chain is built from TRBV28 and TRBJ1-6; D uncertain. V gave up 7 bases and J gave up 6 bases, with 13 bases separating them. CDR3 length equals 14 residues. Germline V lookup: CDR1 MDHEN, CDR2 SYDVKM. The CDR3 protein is CASTPLGSNSPLHF. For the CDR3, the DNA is TGTGCCAGCACCCCGCTGGGGAGTAATTCACCCCTCCACTTT.

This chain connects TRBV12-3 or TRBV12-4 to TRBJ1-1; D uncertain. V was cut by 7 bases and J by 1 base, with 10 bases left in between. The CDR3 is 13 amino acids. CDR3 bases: TGTGCCAGCAATTGGGGAGCGAACACTGAAGCTTTCTTT. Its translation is CASNWGANTEAFF.

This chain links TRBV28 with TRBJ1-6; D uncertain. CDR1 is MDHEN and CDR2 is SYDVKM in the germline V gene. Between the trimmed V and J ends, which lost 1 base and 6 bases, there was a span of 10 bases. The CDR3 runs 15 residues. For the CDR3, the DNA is TGTGCCAGCAGTTTATCCGGGGTGGGTAATTCACCCCTCCACTTT. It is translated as CASSLSGVGNSPLHF. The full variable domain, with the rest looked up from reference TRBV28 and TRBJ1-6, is DVKVTQSSRYLVKRTGEKVFLECVQDMDHENMFWYRQDPGLGLRLIYFSYDVKMKEKGDIPEGYSVSREKKERFSLILESASTNQTSMYLCASSLSGVGNSPLHFGNGTRLTVT.

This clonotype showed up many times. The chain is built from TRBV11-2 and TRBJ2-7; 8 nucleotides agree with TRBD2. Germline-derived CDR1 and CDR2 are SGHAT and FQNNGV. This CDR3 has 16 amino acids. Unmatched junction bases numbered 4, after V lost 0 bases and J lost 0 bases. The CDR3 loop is CASSLDRAGVSYEQYF. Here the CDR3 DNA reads TGTGCCAGCAGCTTAGATAGAGCGGGAGTCTCCTACGAGCAGTACTTC.

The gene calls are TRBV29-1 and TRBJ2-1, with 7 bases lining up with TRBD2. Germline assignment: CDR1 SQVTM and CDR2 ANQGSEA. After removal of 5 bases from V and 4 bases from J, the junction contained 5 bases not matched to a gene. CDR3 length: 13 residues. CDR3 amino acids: CSVPGLTYNEQFF. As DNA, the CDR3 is TGCAGCGTTCCGGGACTAACATACAATGAGCAGTTCTTC.

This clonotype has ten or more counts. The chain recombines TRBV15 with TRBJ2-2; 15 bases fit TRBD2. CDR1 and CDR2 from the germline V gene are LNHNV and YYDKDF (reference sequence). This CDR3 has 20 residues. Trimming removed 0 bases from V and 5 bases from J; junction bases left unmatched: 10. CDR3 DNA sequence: TGTGCCACCAGCAGAGATCGGGGGACTAGCGGGAGGCCGTGGACCGGGGAGCTGTTTTTT. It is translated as CATSRDRGTSGRPWTGELFF.

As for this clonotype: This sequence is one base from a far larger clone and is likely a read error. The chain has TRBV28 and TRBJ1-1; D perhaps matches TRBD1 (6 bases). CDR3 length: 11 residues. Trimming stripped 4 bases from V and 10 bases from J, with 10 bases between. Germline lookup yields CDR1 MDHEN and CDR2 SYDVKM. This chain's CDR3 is CASSSGEGAFF. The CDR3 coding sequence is TGTGCCAGCAGTTCAGGGGAGGGAGCTTTCTTT.

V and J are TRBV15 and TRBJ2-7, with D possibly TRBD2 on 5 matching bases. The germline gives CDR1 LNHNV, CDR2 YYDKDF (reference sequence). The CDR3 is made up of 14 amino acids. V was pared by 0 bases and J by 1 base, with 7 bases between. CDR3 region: CATSRDRESYEQYF. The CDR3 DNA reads TGTGCCACCAGCAGAGATCGGGAATCCTACGAGCAGTACTTC.

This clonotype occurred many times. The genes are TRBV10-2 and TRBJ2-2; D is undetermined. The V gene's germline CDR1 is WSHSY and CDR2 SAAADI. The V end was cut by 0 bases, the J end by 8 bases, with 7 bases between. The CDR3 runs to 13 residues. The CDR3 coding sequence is TGCGCCAGCAGTGAGTCGCTATCGGGGGAGCTGTTTTTT. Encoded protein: CASSESLSGELFF.